Described below is a single TCR beta chain sequence and its context. The data stem from a study of cytomegalovirus exposure and HLA in healthy donors. Across the whole study: A preliminary data release comprised 80 million to 95 million unique TCRs obtained from HLA-typed donors.

In the PCR, 60 Vbeta and 13 Jbeta primers were used. Authors' analysis steps: About 83 million unique TCR beta chains, 9 million to 14 million shared, were counted in a later analysis. Here immunoSEQ multiplex PCR was the method, and the copy in TCRdb shows in-frame clones only, minus some. The DNA was the basis for D and trimming; V, J and clone size are from that table. The sample has some 190,000 clones, 74% seen once. Sequencing input: PBMCs. The source is a woman between 25 and 40 years old in good health and CMV-seropositive.

The CDR3 reads CASSTGTGVVAGELFF. The CDR3 region has the DNA TGTGCCAGCAGCACCGGGACAGGGGTTGTAGCCGGGGAGCTGTTTTTT. The rearrangement uses TRBV7-2 and TRBJ2-2; 10 bases agree with TRBD1. J lost 6 bases, V lost 5 bases, and 9 bases had no gene match. CDR3 size: 16 residues. Germline V CDR1 and CDR2: SGHTA, FQGNSA.